A single sample is the source of the 8 T cell receptor beta chains below, sequenced in a study of blood T cell repertoires in COVID-19. Some clones are missing from TCRdb's copy, which holds only in-frame ones; the method was immunoSEQ multiplex PCR. The table has about 250,000 clones, approximately 84% seen once. The specimen was PBMCs or T cells enriched from blood (not recorded which). The receptors shown here come from a middle-aged man who had recovered from COVID-19.

The CDR3 reads CASSQAEQVVNTEAFF. The CDR3 bases are TGTGCCAGCAGCCAAGCAGAACAGGTAGTTAACACTGAAGCTTTCTTT. The gene calls are TRBV14 and TRBJ1-1; possibly TRBD1 for D (5 bases). Germline V CDR1 and CDR2: SGHDN, FVKESK. The CDR3 is 16 amino acids. Trimming pared 1 base from V and 2 bases from J, leaving 14 bases between.

The chain uses TRBV7-2 and TRBJ2-1, with 9 bases aligning to TRBD2. Losses at the gene ends were 2 bases for V and 9 bases for J; bases not matched to a gene: 8. Germline V CDR1 and CDR2: SGHTA, FQGNSA. This CDR3 has 15 amino acids. The CDR3 DNA reads as TGTGCCAGCAGCTTACGGTCCGCGGGGGGGCTTGAGCAGTTCTTC. It codes for CASSLRSAGGLEQFF.

This clone was seen a handful of times. The chain employs TRBV7-9 and TRBJ1-4; 7 nucleotides line up with TRBD1. This CDR3 is built from 16 residues. V was clipped by 8 bases and J by 1 base; unmatched bases: 10. Looked up from germline, CDR1 is SEHNR and CDR2 is FQNEAQ (reference sequence). CDR3 nucleotides: TGTGCCAGCCGAGGGGGCAGGGCGGGAACTAATGAAAAACTGTTTTTT. Amino acids: CASRGGRAGTNEKLFF.

This chain uses TRBV9 with TRBJ1-2; the D gene is possibly TRBD1 (5 bases). The germline gives CDR1 SGDLS, CDR2 YYNGEE. V gave up 0 bases and J gave up 12 bases, with 12 bases separating them. This CDR3 contains 12 residues. CDR3 amino acids: CASSVAGRADTF. Here the CDR3 DNA reads TGTGCCAGCAGCGTAGCGGGCAGGGCCGACACCTTC.

V is TRBV2 and J is TRBJ1-2; D is unclear. Looked up from germline, CDR1 is SNHLY and CDR2 is FYNNEI. V was shortened by 6 bases and J by 8 bases, with 16 bases between the two germline ends. The CDR3 totals 13 residues. CDR3 sequence reads: CASRVTGVQGYTF. The CDR3 DNA is TGTGCCAGCAGAGTTACCGGGGTCCAGGGCTACACCTTC.

This clone was seen more than once but under ten times. The gene calls are TRBV6-5 and TRBJ2-7; D remains unclear. Germline V gives CDR1 MNHEY, CDR2 SVGAGI. CDR3 length equals 11 residues. The CDR3 protein is CATRVNYEQYF. Written as DNA, the CDR3 is TGTGCGACCCGGGTCAACTACGAGCAGTACTTC.

The chain carries TRBV19 and TRBJ1-5; a possible D gene is TRBD1 (6 bases). The CDR3 runs 15 residues. V lost 3 bases, J lost 4 bases, and 13 bases lay in between. Germline lookup yields CDR1 LNHDA and CDR2 SQIVND (reference sequence). The CDR3 nucleotides are TGTGCCAGTAGTATCGGGGGGGGCCCGAATCAGCCCCAGCATTTT. This encodes CASSIGGGPNQPQHF.

The V call is TRBV10-2, the J call TRBJ2-3; TRBD2 aligns across 11 bases. The J segment lost 3 bases and the V segment lost 6 bases, leaving 8 bases of the junction unmatched. In germline, CDR1 is WSHSY, CDR2 SAAADI. This CDR3 contains 16 residues. CDR3 nucleotides: TGCGCCAGCAGGAGATCCACTAGCGGGGGTACAGATACGCAGTATTTT. This encodes CASRRSTSGGTDTQYF.